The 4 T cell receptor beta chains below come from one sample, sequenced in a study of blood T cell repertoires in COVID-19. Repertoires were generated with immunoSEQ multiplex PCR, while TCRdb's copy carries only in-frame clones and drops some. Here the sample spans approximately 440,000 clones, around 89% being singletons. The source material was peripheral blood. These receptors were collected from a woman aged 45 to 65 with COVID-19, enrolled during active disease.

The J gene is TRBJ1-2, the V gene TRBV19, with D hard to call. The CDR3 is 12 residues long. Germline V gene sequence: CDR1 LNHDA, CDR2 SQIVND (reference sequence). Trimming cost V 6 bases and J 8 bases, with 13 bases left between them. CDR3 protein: CASRYGMSGYTF. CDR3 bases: TGTGCCAGTAGGTACGGGATGAGCGGCTACACCTTC.

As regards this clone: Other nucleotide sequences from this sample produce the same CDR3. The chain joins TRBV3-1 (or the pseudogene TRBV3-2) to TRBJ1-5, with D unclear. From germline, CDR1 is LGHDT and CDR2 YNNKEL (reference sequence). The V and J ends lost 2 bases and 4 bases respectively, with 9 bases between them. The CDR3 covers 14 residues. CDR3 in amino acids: CASSQRGSNQPQHF. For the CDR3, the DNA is TGTGCCAGCAGCCAACGGGGTTCGAATCAGCCCCAGCATTTT.

CDR3 in DNA: TGTGCCAGCAGTTCAGGGGGCGTGGGAGGCTACACCTTC. It yields the protein CASSSGGVGGYTF. V and J are TRBV28 and TRBJ1-2; 8 nucleotides agree with TRBD1. With 4 bases clipped from V and 8 bases from J, the junction kept 6 bases outside the gene matches. In germline, CDR1 is MDHEN, CDR2 SYDVKM. The CDR3 loop spans 13 amino acids.

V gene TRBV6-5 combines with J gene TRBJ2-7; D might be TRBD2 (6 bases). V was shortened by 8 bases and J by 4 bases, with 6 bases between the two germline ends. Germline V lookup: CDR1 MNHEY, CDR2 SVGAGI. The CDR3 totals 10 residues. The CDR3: CASGRYEQYF. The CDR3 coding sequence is TGTGCCAGCGGGAGGTACGAGCAGTACTTC.